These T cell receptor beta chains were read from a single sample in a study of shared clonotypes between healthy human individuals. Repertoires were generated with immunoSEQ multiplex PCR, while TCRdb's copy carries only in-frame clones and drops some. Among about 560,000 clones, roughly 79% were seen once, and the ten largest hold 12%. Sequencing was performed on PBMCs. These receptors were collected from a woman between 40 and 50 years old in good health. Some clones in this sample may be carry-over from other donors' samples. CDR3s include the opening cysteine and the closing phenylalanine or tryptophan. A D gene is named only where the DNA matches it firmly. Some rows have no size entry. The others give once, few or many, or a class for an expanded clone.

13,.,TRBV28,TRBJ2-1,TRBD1,CASSSQGVGEQFF,TGTGCCAGCAGTTCGCAGGGGGTTGGTGAGCAGTTCTTC
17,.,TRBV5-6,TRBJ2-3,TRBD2,CASSLGLAGIETDTQYF,TGTGCCAGCAGCTTGGGACTAGCGGGAATTGAGACAGATACGCAGTATTTT
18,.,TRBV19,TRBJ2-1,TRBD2,CASSPSRTSGSSYNEQFF,TGTGCCAGTAGTCCATCCCGGACTAGCGGGAGCTCCTACAATGAGCAGTTCTTC
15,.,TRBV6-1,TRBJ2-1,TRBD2,CASRPREVGYNEQFF,TGTGCCAGCAGACCGCGGGAGGTCGGCTACAATGAGCAGTTCTTC
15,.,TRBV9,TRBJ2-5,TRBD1,CASSTRTGIQETQYF,TGTGCCAGCAGCACCAGGACAGGGATCCAAGAGACCCAGTACTTC
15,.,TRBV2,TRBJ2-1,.,CASSERLAGYNEQFF,TGTGCCAGCAGTGAAAGGTTAGCCGGGTACAATGAGCAGTTCTTC
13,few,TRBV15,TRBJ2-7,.,CATSRVLGDEQYF,TGTGCCACCAGCAGAGTCTTGGGAGACGAGCAGTACTTC
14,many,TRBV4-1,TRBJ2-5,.,CASGLTTAQETQYF,TGCGCCAGCGGGCTCACGACAGCACAAGAGACCCAGTACTTC
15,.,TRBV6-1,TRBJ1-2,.,CASSERSEGAGGYTF,TGTGCCAGCAGTGAAAGGTCAGAGGGCGCGGGAGGCTACACCTTC
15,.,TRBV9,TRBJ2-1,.,CASSVMDSSYNEQFF,TGTGCCAGCAGCGTTATGGACAGCTCCTACAATGAGCAGTTCTTC
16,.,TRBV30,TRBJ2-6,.,CAWSLGFGSGANVLTF,TGTGCCTGGAGTCTGGGATTTGGGTCTGGGGCCAACGTCCTGACTTTC
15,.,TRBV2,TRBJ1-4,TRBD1,CASRTGLATNEKLFF,TGTGCCAGCAGGACAGGGCTTGCAACTAATGAAAAACTGTTTTTT
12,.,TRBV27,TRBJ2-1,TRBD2,CASSVPGGEQFF,TGTGCCAGCTCCGTCCCGGGGGGTGAGCAGTTCTTC
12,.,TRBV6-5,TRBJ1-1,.,CASSYRDSQAFF,TGTGCCAGCAGCTACCGTGACAGTCAAGCTTTCTTT
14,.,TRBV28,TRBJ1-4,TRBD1,CASSPGQGGEKLFF,TGTGCCAGCAGTCCCGGACAAGGGGGCGAAAAACTGTTTTTT
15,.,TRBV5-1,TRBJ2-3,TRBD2,CASSLVAGSTDTQYF,TGCGCCAGCAGCTTGGTAGCGGGCTCCACAGATACGCAGTATTTT
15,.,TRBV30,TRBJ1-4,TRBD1,CACNRGFGVNEELFF,TGTGCCTGCAACAGGGGATTTGGGGTGAATGAAGAACTGTTTTTT
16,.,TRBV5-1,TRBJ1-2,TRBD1,CASSLALGQGNYGYTF,TGCGCCAGCAGCTTGGCCCTAGGACAGGGGAACTATGGCTACACCTTC
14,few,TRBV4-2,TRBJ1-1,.,CASSQDLADAEAFF,TGTGCCAGCAGCCAAGATCTGGCAGATGCTGAAGCTTTCTTT
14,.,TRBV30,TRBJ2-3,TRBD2,CAWASGRMEDTQYF,TGTGCCTGGGCCAGCGGGAGGATGGAAGATACGCAGTATTTT
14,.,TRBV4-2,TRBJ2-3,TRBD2,CASGPGLATHTQYF,TGTGCCAGCGGTCCCGGACTAGCCACCCATACGCAGTATTTT
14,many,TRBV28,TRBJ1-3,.,CASSGHFPGNTIYF,TGTGCCAGCAGTGGACACTTTCCTGGAAACACCATATATTTT
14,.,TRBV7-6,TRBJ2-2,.,CASRGTANTGELFF,TGTGCCAGCAGGGGGACTGCCAACACCGGGGAGCTGTTTTTT
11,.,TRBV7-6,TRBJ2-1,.,CASSLGREQFF,TGTGCCAGCAGCTTAGGCAGGGAGCAGTTCTTC
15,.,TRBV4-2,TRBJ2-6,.,CASSLNSAGANVLTF,TGTGCCAGCAGCCTAAATTCGGCTGGGGCCAACGTCCTGACTTTC
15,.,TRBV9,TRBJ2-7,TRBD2,CASSVAASGRYEQYF,TGTGCCAGCAGCGTAGCAGCTAGCGGGAGATACGAGCAGTACTTC
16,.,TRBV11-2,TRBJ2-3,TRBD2,CASSLGASGSTDTQYF,TGTGCCAGCAGCTTAGGGGCTAGCGGGAGCACAGATACGCAGTATTTT
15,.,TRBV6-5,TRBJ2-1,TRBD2,CASSPGLAGGSEQFF,TGTGCCAGCAGCCCCGGACTAGCGGGAGGCAGTGAGCAGTTCTTC
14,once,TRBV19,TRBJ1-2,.,CASRGGRGRQGYTF,TGTGCCAGTAGGGGTGGCAGGGGAAGGCAAGGCTACACCTTC
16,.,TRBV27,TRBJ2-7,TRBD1,CASSLYGTGVSYEQYF,TGTGCCAGCAGTCTTTACGGGACAGGGGTGTCCTACGAGCAGTACTTC
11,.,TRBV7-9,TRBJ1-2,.,CASGGGMGYTF,TGTGCCAGCGGGGGAGGGATGGGCTACACCTTC
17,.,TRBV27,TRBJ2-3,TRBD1,CASTRQGLKNRGDTQYF,TGTGCCAGCACTAGACAGGGCTTGAAGAACAGAGGGGATACGCAGTATTTT
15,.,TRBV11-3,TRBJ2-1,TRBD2,CASSLGPREFYEQFF,TGTGCCAGCAGCCTAGGTCCGCGGGAGTTTTATGAGCAGTTCTTC
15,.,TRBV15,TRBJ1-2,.,CATSTSPEGPGGYTF,TGTGCCACCAGCACCTCCCCGGAGGGCCCGGGGGGCTACACCTTC
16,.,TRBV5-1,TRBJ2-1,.,CASSLEAGVSYNEQFF,TGCGCCAGCAGCTTGGAGGCAGGGGTCTCCTACAATGAGCAGTTCTTC
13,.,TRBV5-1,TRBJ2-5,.,CASSLPGQETQYF,TGCGCCAGCAGCTTGCCCGGCCAAGAGACCCAGTACTTC
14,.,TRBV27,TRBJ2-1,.,CASSLAGAYNEQFF,TGTGCCAGCAGTTTAGCCGGGGCCTACAATGAGCAGTTCTTC
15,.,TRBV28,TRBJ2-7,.,CASSLGQASLKEQYF,TGTGCCAGCAGTTTAGGCCAGGCCTCTCTGAAGGAGCAGTACTTC
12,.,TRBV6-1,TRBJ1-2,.,CASSVPPGGYTF,TGTGCCAGCAGTGTCCCGCCGGGTGGCTACACCTTC
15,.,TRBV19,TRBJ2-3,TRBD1,CASSPGQGNPDTQYF,TGTGCCAGTAGTCCCGGACAGGGGAACCCAGATACGCAGTATTTT
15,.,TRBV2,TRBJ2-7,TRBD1,CASSLGTGRFGEQYF,TGTGCCAGCAGCCTTGGGACAGGGCGTTTTGGAGAGCAGTACTTC
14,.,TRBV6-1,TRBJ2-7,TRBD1,CASSEAGQVYEQYF,TGTGCCAGCAGTGAAGCGGGACAGGTCTACGAGCAGTACTTC